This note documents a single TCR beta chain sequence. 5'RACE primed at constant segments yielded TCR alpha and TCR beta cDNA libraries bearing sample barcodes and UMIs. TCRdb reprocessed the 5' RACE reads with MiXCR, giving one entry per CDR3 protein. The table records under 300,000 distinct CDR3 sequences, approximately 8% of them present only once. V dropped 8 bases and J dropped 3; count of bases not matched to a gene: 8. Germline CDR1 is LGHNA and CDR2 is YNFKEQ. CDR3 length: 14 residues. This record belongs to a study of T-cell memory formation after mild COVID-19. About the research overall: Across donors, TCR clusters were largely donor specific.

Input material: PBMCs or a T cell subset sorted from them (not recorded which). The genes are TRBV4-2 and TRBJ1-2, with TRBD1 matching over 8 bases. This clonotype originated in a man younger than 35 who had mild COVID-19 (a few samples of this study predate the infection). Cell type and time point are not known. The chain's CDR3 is CASAGQGTYYGYTF. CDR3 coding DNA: TGTGCCAGCGCAGGACAGGGCACTTACTATGGCTACACCTTC.